One and the same sample provided the 25 T cell receptor beta chains below, sequenced in a study of cytomegalovirus exposure and HLA in healthy donors. The PCR used 60 Vbeta and 13 Jbeta primers. TCRdb's table, derived via immunoSEQ multiplex PCR, lists solely in-frame clones and lacks some. Here the sample spans about 180,000 clones, 81% being singletons. The sequenced material came from PBMCs. Receptors were obtained from a woman between 18 and 29 years old in good health and CMV-seropositive.

This clone showed up just a few times. The chain has TRBV11-2 and TRBJ2-7, with unresolved D. The V end was cut by 2 bases, the J end by 3 bases, with 5 bases between. CDR1 is SGHAT and CDR2 is FQNNGV in the germline V gene. There are 12 residues in the CDR3. CDR3 nucleotides: TGTGCCAGCAGCTTACCCAACTACGAGCAGTACTTC. Residues: CASSLPNYEQYF.

The chain carries TRBV4-2 and TRBJ1-1, with D perhaps TRBD1 (6 bases). This CDR3 comprises 15 residues. Trimming took off 3 bases at V and 3 bases at J, with 14 bases between the two ends. The germline V gene encodes CDR1 LGHNA and CDR2 YNFKEQ. CDR3: CASSHQYRADTEAFF. Here the CDR3 DNA reads TGTGCCAGCAGCCACCAATACAGGGCGGACACTGAAGCTTTCTTT.

This clone was found a few times. The chain employs TRBV29-1 and TRBJ1-2; D unclear. The V and J ends lost 8 bases and 7 bases respectively, with 8 bases between them. The length of the CDR3 is 9 residues. Germline V gene data show CDR1 as SQVTM and CDR2 as ANQGSEA. CDR3 loop: CSPESGYTF. The CDR3 DNA is TGCAGCCCCGAGAGTGGCTACACCTTC.

The V and J genes are TRBV18 and TRBJ1-2, with 7 bases identical to TRBD1. With V trimmed by 8 bases and J by 2 bases, 11 bases remained unmatched. CDR1 KGHSH and CDR2 LQKENI come from the germline V gene. This CDR3 has 15 amino acids. In DNA form, the CDR3 reads TGTGCCAGCCTCACGACTAGGGGACAGAACTATGGCTACACCTTC. Its protein product is CASLTTRGQNYGYTF.

This sequence joins TRBV9 and TRBJ2-3, with 10 bases identical to TRBD1. CDR1 and CDR2 from the germline V gene are SGDLS and YYNGEE. The V segment lost 4 bases and the J segment 3 bases; nucleotides outside the gene matches: 8. The CDR3 sequence is 16 residues long. The CDR3 DNA follows: TGTGCCAGCAGCCCTACCGGGGACAGGGGTACAGATACGCAGTATTTT. Encoded protein: CASSPTGDRGTDTQYF.

V gene TRBV4-3 combines with J gene TRBJ1-1; no firm D call. The CDR3 has 14 amino acids. V lost 0 bases and J 0 bases, leaving 5 bases between the germline ends. Germline V lookup: CDR1 LGHNA, CDR2 YSLEER. CDR3 DNA sequence: TGCGCCAGCAGCCAAGATTCGGTGAACACTGAAGCTTTCTTT. Protein sequence: CASSQDSVNTEAFF.

In this sample, this clone turned up a few times. The chain is built from TRBV19 and TRBJ2-3; D is unresolved. V was shortened by 6 bases and J by 0 bases, with 7 bases between the two germline ends. Germline V gene lookup returns CDR1 LNHDA and CDR2 SQIVND (reference sequence). The CDR3 has 13 amino acids. CDR3 amino acids: CASRITSTDTQYF. As DNA, the CDR3 is TGTGCCAGTAGGATCACTAGCACAGATACGCAGTATTTT.

The chain combines TRBV7-2 with TRBJ1-1, with 11 bases fitting TRBD1. J was trimmed by 4 bases and V by 6 bases; bases with no gene match: 13. The germline CDR1 and CDR2 sequences are SGHTA and FQGNSA. CDR3 length: 17 amino acids. The chain's CDR3 is CASSPDRGHLRGTEAFF. CDR3 nucleotides: TGTGCCAGCAGTCCGGACAGGGGGCACCTTCGGGGCACTGAAGCTTTCTTT.

The rearrangement links TRBV5-8 to TRBJ1-6, with D perhaps matching TRBD1 (6 bases). The germline V gene has CDR1 SGHTS and CDR2 YDEGEE. V lost 2 bases and J 10 bases, leaving 10 bases between the germline ends. The CDR3 has 13 residues. CDR3 in DNA: TGTGCCAGCAGCTTTCGAGGGGGATCACCCCTCCACTTT. It codes for CASSFRGGSPLHF.

The J gene is TRBJ1-4, the V gene TRBV2; 10 bases are a match to TRBD1. Germline CDR1 and CDR2: SNHLY and FYNNEI. The CDR3 consists of 14 residues. V was pared by 6 bases and J by 5 bases, with 3 bases of the junction left unmatched. CDR3 loop: CASRPGQGNEKLFF. DNA of the CDR3: TGTGCCAGCAGGCCGGGACAGGGGAATGAAAAACTGTTTTTT.

In regard to this clone: One junction end does not reproduce the germline sequence, and a read error may be involved. The V and J genes are TRBV28 and TRBJ1-2; 9 nucleotides agree with TRBD1. This CDR3 has 14 residues. Looked up from germline, CDR1 is MDHEN and CDR2 is SYDVKM. The CDR3 coding sequence is TGTGCCAGCAGGTTATCAGGACAGGGGCGGGGCTACACCTTC. It codes for CASRLSGQGRGYTF.

This clone was counted once. CDR3 coding DNA: TGTGCCAGCAGCCTCCGACAGGGGTATAGCAATCAGCCCCAGCATTTT. It codes for CASSLRQGYSNQPQHF. The chain has TRBV4-2 and TRBJ1-5; 8 nucleotides align to TRBD1. The V gene's germline CDR1 is LGHNA and CDR2 YNFKEQ. J gave up 0 bases and V 4 bases, and 5 bases lay outside the gene matches. The CDR3 is 16 amino acids.

The chain couples TRBV4-1 to TRBJ2-5, with 10 bases matching TRBD2. Trimming at V came to 5 bases and at J to 2 bases, leaving 5 bases not matched to a gene. Germline CDR1 MGHRA, CDR2 YSYEKL. The CDR3 runs to 15 residues. The CDR3 DNA reads as TGCGCCAGCAGCAAGCTAGCGGGGGTACAAGAGACCCAGTACTTC. Translating it yields CASSKLAGVQETQYF.

A single count supports this clone. The genes are TRBV14 and TRBJ2-6, with 8 bases fitting TRBD2. Germline assignment: CDR1 SGHDN and CDR2 FVKESK. CDR3 length: 18 amino acids. The J segment lost 0 bases and the V segment lost 4 bases, leaving 8 bases of the junction unmatched. Here the CDR3 reads CASSLRGGWTSGANVLTF. The CDR3, as DNA: TGTGCCAGCAGCCTTCGGGGGGGGTGGACCTCTGGGGCCAACGTCCTGACTTTC.

This clone appeared a single time. V gene TRBV29-1 combines with J gene TRBJ2-3; D is perhaps TRBD2 (5 bases). The CDR3 runs to 13 residues. The germline V gene has CDR1 SQVTM and CDR2 ANQGSEA. V was clipped by 2 bases and J by 3 bases, with 9 bases between them. CDR3 residues: CSVELGVTDTQYF. CDR3 sequence (DNA): TGCAGCGTTGAACTCGGGGTAACAGATACGCAGTATTTT.

A note on this clone: The junction does not match germline at one end; this may be a read error. The chain is built from TRBV7-9 and TRBJ2-1; TRBD1 matches 7 bases. Germline V gene sequence: CDR1 SEHNR, CDR2 FQNEAQ (reference sequence). This CDR3 comprises 17 residues. Here the CDR3 DNA reads TGTTCCAGCAGCGCCCTCCCTATAGGGGGCAGGAACAATGAGCAGTTCTTC. Its protein is CSSSALPIGGRNNEQFF.

V and J are TRBV6-6 and TRBJ2-1, with 7 nucleotides matching TRBD1. J gave up 9 bases and V 8 bases, and 16 bases lay outside the gene matches. The germline V gene has CDR1 MNHNY and CDR2 SVGAGI (reference sequence). The length of the CDR3 is 15 residues. The chain's CDR3 is CASCPGSGGRGEQFF. CDR3 bases: TGTGCCAGCTGCCCGGGGTCAGGGGGTAGAGGTGAGCAGTTCTTC.

V is TRBV6-1 and J is TRBJ1-5; no clear D. This CDR3 region has 15 residues. The germline gives CDR1 MNHNS, CDR2 SASEGT. Trimming shortened V by 4 bases and J by 5 bases, and 15 bases separated the two germline ends. CDR3 sequence reads: CASSGMGSGHQPQHF. The CDR3, as DNA: TGTGCCAGCAGTGGGATGGGTTCGGGTCATCAGCCCCAGCATTTT.

The chain employs TRBV7-9 and TRBJ1-4; D is perhaps TRBD1 (5 bases). Germline V CDR1 and CDR2: SEHNR, FQNEAQ (reference sequence). V was trimmed by 4 bases and J by 6 bases, leaving 12 bases between them. There are 14 residues in the CDR3. In nucleotides, the CDR3 is TGTGCCAGCAGCTCCGGGGGGACCGATGAAAAACTGTTTTTT. Residues: CASSSGGTDEKLFF.

This chain links TRBV5-1 with TRBJ2-7; D is ambiguous. There are 14 residues in the CDR3. V lost 0 bases and J 2 bases, leaving 9 bases between the germline ends. Germline loops: CDR1 SGHRS, CDR2 YFSETQ. The CDR3 DNA reads as TGCGCCAGCAGCTTGGCCGAGTCCCCCTACGAGCAGTACTTC. Protein product: CASSLAESPYEQYF.

CDR3 nucleotides: TGTGCCAGCAGGCGGACTAGCCCCGGTCTAATCGAGCAGTACTTC. It specifies CASRRTSPGLIEQYF. This rearrangement joins TRBV5-4 to TRBJ2-7; 8 bases fit TRBD2. V shed 5 bases and J 6 bases; nucleotides not matched to a gene: 13. CDR3 length: 15 residues. Germline-derived CDR1 and CDR2 are SGHNT and YYREEE (reference sequence).

The V call is TRBV7-2, the J call TRBJ2-3, with a tentative D call TRBD2 (6 bases). The CDR3 runs to 14 residues. The germline gives CDR1 SGHTA, CDR2 FQGNSA. V was cut by 5 bases and J by 2 bases, with 11 bases left in between. The DNA of the CDR3 is TGTGCCAGCAGCCTAGGGAGGCCCACAGATACGCAGTATTTT. It encodes CASSLGRPTDTQYF.

This chain connects TRBV6-5 to TRBJ2-5; 8 nucleotides align to TRBD2. The germline CDR1 and CDR2 sequences are MNHEY and SVGAGI. The CDR3 is 15 amino acids. Trimming took 3 bases from V and 5 from J; bases not matched to a gene: 8. In nucleotides, the CDR3 is TGTGCCAGCAGTTATACGGGGGGGGCCGGGGAGACCCAGTACTTC. Its translation is CASSYTGGAGETQYF.

The chain recombines TRBV27 with TRBJ1-1; 7 bases map to TRBD1. CDR1 is MNHEY, CDR2 SMNVEV, per germline (reference sequence). This CDR3 has 17 amino acids. Trimming removed 6 bases from V and 0 bases from J; junction bases left unmatched: 13. This CDR3 is CASSLSGQDPMNTEAFF. For the CDR3, the DNA is TGTGCCAGCAGCCTATCCGGACAGGACCCAATGAACACTGAAGCTTTCTTT.

A few counts support this clone. This chain connects TRBV6-5 to TRBJ2-1; TRBD1 agrees at 7 bases. CDR3 length equals 13 residues. Per the germline V gene, CDR1 is MNHEY and CDR2 is SVGAGI. V lost 2 bases, J lost 9 bases, and 4 bases stayed unmatched. The CDR3 sequence is CASSYLPGGEQFF. The CDR3 DNA sequence: TGTGCCAGCAGTTACCTGCCAGGGGGTGAGCAGTTCTTC.